This entry lists 27 T cell receptor beta chains sequenced from one sample in a study of control samples from healthy donors and cancer patients. Clones were sequenced by immunoSEQ multiplex PCR, and TCRdb holds only the in-frame ones, with some missing. This table has 65,000 to 80,000 clones, around 90% appearing once. The sequencing input was PBMCs. All receptors derive from a woman aged 45-65 years with colorectal cancer.

The chain couples TRBV19 to TRBJ1-5, with D unclear. Germline-derived CDR1 and CDR2 are LNHDA and SQIVND (reference sequence). Trimming removed 5 bases from V and 4 bases from J, with 9 bases in between. CDR3 length: 13 amino acids. CDR3 in amino acids: CASSSNRNQPQHF. The CDR3 DNA is TGTGCCAGTAGTTCCAACAGAAATCAGCCCCAGCATTTT.

This chain uses TRBV19 with TRBJ2-5; 7 bases are a match to TRBD2. CDR3 length: 13 amino acids. CDR1 and CDR2 from the germline V gene are LNHDA and SQIVND (reference sequence). The V segment lost 7 bases and the J segment 3 bases; nucleotides outside the gene matches: 5. The CDR3 sequence: CASKGLAEETQYF. The CDR3 nucleotides are TGTGCCAGTAAGGGGCTAGCGGAAGAGACCCAGTACTTC.

This chain uses TRBV6-5 with TRBJ2-2; D possibly corresponds to TRBD2 (5 bases). Trimming shortened V by 6 bases and J by 4 bases, and 15 bases separated the two germline ends. The CDR3 extends over 15 amino acids. The germline V gene encodes CDR1 MNHEY and CDR2 SVGAGI. In DNA form, the CDR3 reads TGTGCCAGCAGCAACGGCGGGCAAGGCACCGGGGAGCTGTTTTTT. Its protein product is CASSNGGQGTGELFF.

V and J are TRBV3-1 (or the pseudogene TRBV3-2) and TRBJ2-4; D remains unclear. This CDR3 is 13 amino acids long. Germline assignment: CDR1 LGHDT and CDR2 YNNKEL (reference sequence). The germline V and J ends were trimmed by 0 bases and 8 bases, with 8 bases remaining between them. CDR3 residues: CASSQEPRDIQYF. The CDR3 nucleotides read TGTGCCAGCAGCCAAGAACCGAGAGACATTCAGTACTTC.

V is TRBV27 and J is TRBJ2-3, with 8 positions matching TRBD2. The ends lost 4 bases at V and 2 bases at J; junction bases unmatched: 11. Germline-derived CDR1 and CDR2 are MNHEY and SMNVEV (reference sequence). CDR3 length: 17 amino acids. The CDR3 region is CASSSARRGVFTDTQYF. CDR3 nucleotides: TGTGCCAGCAGTTCGGCAAGGCGGGGGGTGTTCACAGATACGCAGTATTTT.

This clone was picked up one time. The J gene is TRBJ2-3, the V gene TRBV24-1, with a weak D call TRBD2 (5 bases). Germline CDR1 and CDR2: KGHDR and SFDVKD. The CDR3 length is 13 residues. V shed 9 bases and J shed 3 bases, with 12 bases lying between them. The CDR3 region is CATEGGLTDTQYF. CDR3 coding DNA: TGTGCCACCGAGGGCGGGTTAACAGATACGCAGTATTTT.

V gene TRBV5-6 combines with J gene TRBJ1-1; 10 positions agree with TRBD1. CDR1 is SGHDT and CDR2 is YYEEEE in the germline V gene. V dropped 0 bases and J dropped 13; count of bases not matched to a gene: 9. The CDR3 is made up of 14 amino acids. Here the CDR3 reads CASSLVPGTGVDFF. The CDR3 bases are TGTGCCAGCAGCTTGGTGCCCGGGACAGGGGTGGATTTCTTT.

The chain has TRBV2 and TRBJ2-1; 13 nucleotides agree with TRBD2. The CDR3 length is 13 residues. V lost 11 bases and J lost 7; bases outside the gene matches: 5. CDR1 is SNHLY, CDR2 FYNNEI, per germline. The CDR3 nucleotides are TGTGCCGGAGGACTAGCGGGGGCAAATGAGCAGTTCTTC. Amino acids: CAGGLAGANEQFF.

The gene calls are TRBV20-1 and TRBJ2-5; D is ambiguous. CDR1 DFQATT and CDR2 SNEGSKA come from the germline V gene (reference sequence). The CDR3 runs 11 residues. Trimming removed 4 bases from V and 4 bases from J, with 7 bases in between. The CDR3 loop is CSAKVSETQYF. The DNA for the CDR3 is TGCAGTGCTAAAGTTTCAGAGACCCAGTACTTC.

V usage is TRBV4-1 and J usage is TRBJ1-2, with D possibly matching TRBD1 (6 bases). The CDR3 runs 17 residues. Looked up from germline, CDR1 is MGHRA and CDR2 is YSYEKL. The V end lost 0 bases, the J end lost 1 base, and 15 bases lay between the germline ends. The CDR3 DNA follows: TGCGCCAGCAGCCAAGAAGGGGGGGCAGGCTTTAACTATGGCTACACCTTC. Amino acids: CASSQEGGAGFNYGYTF.

The chain recombines TRBV15 with TRBJ1-1; no firm D call. Germline CDR1 reads LNHNV; CDR2 reads YYDKDF (reference sequence). The CDR3 covers 14 residues. Trimming removed 0 bases from V and 1 base from J, with 6 bases in between. The CDR3 bases are TGTGCCACCAGCAGAGATGTTGGGAACACTGAAGCTTTCTTT. It codes for CATSRDVGNTEAFF.

CDR3 in DNA: TGTGCCAGTAGTATGCTAGCGGGGGGTGCCGGGGAGCTGTTTTTT. It codes for CASSMLAGGAGELFF. The rearrangement links TRBV19 to TRBJ2-2; 11 positions agree with TRBD2. V was pared by 3 bases and J by 6 bases, with 3 bases of the junction left unmatched. Germline V lookup: CDR1 LNHDA, CDR2 SQIVND (reference sequence). CDR3 size: 15 residues.

This rearrangement joins TRBV4-3 to TRBJ1-1; D is unresolved. This CDR3 is 12 amino acids long. Trimming took 4 bases from V and 9 from J, leaving 12 bases between them. Germline CDR1 LGHNA, CDR2 YSLEER. The CDR3 DNA is TGCGCCAGCAGCCTTCTGGGAGGGCAAGCTTTCTTT. Translating it yields CASSLLGGQAFF.

The rearrangement joins TRBV3-1 (or the pseudogene TRBV3-2) to TRBJ1-1; D not resolved. Between the trimmed V and J ends, which lost 6 bases and 1 base, there was a span of 9 bases. CDR3 size: 13 residues. The germline V gene encodes CDR1 LGHDT and CDR2 YNNKEL (reference sequence). The CDR3 nucleotides read TGTGCCAGCAGTCCTCTAGGGAACACTGAAGCTTTCTTT. Amino acid sequence: CASSPLGNTEAFF.

This rearrangement joins TRBV24-1 to TRBJ2-5; 8 bases map to TRBD2. This CDR3 region has 13 residues. Germline assignment: CDR1 KGHDR and CDR2 SFDVKD. V was clipped by 5 bases and J by 5 bases; unmatched bases: 3. This chain's CDR3 is CATSGVAGETQYF. The DNA for the CDR3 is TGTGCCACCAGTGGAGTAGCGGGGGAGACCCAGTACTTC.

The rearrangement joins TRBV19 to TRBJ1-1; 7 nucleotides line up with TRBD1. The CDR3 totals 15 residues. V shed 3 bases and J 5 bases; nucleotides not matched to a gene: 9. Germline V CDR1 and CDR2: LNHDA, SQIVND (reference sequence). CDR3 sequence: CASSMSHRGRTEAFF. CDR3 coding DNA: TGTGCCAGTAGTATGTCCCACAGGGGAAGGACTGAAGCTTTCTTT.

V and J are TRBV11-3 and TRBJ1-1, with unresolved D. V lost 3 bases and J lost 0, with 11 bases in between. The CDR3 totals 15 residues. CDR1 and CDR2 (germline): SGHNT, YENEEA. In nucleotides, the CDR3 is TGTGCCAGCAGCTTCGCCAAGGGTGTGAACACTGAAGCTTTCTTT. It is translated as CASSFAKGVNTEAFF.

The chain links TRBV6-5 to TRBJ1-6; D is undetermined. Germline V gives CDR1 MNHEY, CDR2 SVGAGI. With 7 bases removed from V and 0 bases from J, the gap between germline ends came to 4 bases. The CDR3 is 13 amino acids. CDR3 amino acids: CASMSSYNSPLHF. The CDR3, as DNA: TGTGCCAGCATGAGCTCCTATAATTCACCCCTCCACTTT.

This clone was seen repeatedly, ten times or more. This chain uses TRBV3-1 (or the pseudogene TRBV3-2) with TRBJ2-2; the match to TRBD2 covers 7 bases. The CDR3 sequence is 12 residues long. The germline CDR1 and CDR2 sequences are LGHDT and YNNKEL (reference sequence). With 4 bases clipped from V and 7 bases from J, the junction kept 0 bases outside the gene matches. CDR3 DNA sequence: TGTGCCAGCAGCCCGGGGGGCGGGGAGCTGTTTTTT. Its translation: CASSPGGGELFF.

Only a few counts were recorded for this clone. V gene TRBV30 combines with J gene TRBJ2-1, with 10 bases identical to TRBD1. With V trimmed by 3 bases and J by 7 bases, 6 bases remained unmatched. This CDR3 spans 14 amino acids. Looked up from germline, CDR1 is GTSNPN and CDR2 is SVGIG (reference sequence). The CDR3 DNA sequence: TGTGCCTGGAGCCCGGGACAGGGGAGGAATGAGCAGTTCTTC. This encodes CAWSPGQGRNEQFF.

The chain joins TRBV2 to TRBJ2-3; 7 bases agree with TRBD2. Germline CDR1 reads SNHLY; CDR2 reads FYNNEI. The CDR3 has 14 amino acids. Trimming removed 8 bases from V and 4 bases from J; junction bases left unmatched: 9. CDR3 nucleotides: TGTGCCAGCGAAACTGGGGGGGTGGCAGATACGCAGTATTTT. It translates to CASETGGVADTQYF.

The V and J genes are TRBV28 and TRBJ1-2, with a tentative D call TRBD1 (6 bases). Germline-derived CDR1 and CDR2 are MDHEN and SYDVKM. The CDR3 is made up of 13 amino acids. V was shortened by 6 bases and J by 6 bases, with 14 bases between the two germline ends. CDR3 protein: CASSAPGEDGYTF. DNA for the CDR3: TGTGCCAGCAGCGCCCCAGGGGAGGATGGCTACACCTTC.

The chain carries TRBV19 and TRBJ2-3; D is possibly TRBD2 (6 bases). The germline V gene has CDR1 LNHDA and CDR2 SQIVND (reference sequence). V was pared by 0 bases and J by 7 bases, with 14 bases between. This CDR3 contains 15 residues. CDR3 protein: CASSIDLWGGNTQYF. DNA of the CDR3: TGTGCCAGTAGTATAGATCTATGGGGCGGGAATACGCAGTATTTT.

V gene TRBV6-5 combines with J gene TRBJ2-7, with D possibly TRBD2 on 5 matching bases. The CDR3 is made up of 13 amino acids. V was trimmed by 2 bases and J by 6 bases, leaving 11 bases between them. The germline V gene encodes CDR1 MNHEY and CDR2 SVGAGI. The CDR3 DNA sequence: TGTGCCAGCAGTTACGGAAGGGAGAGCGAGCAGTACGTC. It is translated as CASSYGRESEQYV.

V is TRBV3-1 (or the pseudogene TRBV3-2) and J is TRBJ2-7; 7 bases fit TRBD2. Germline V gene sequence: CDR1 LGHDT, CDR2 YNNKEL (reference sequence). The CDR3 length is 21 residues. V shed 0 bases, J shed 1 base, and the junction held 21 bases outside the gene matches. The CDR3 region has the DNA TGTGCCAGCAGCCAAGAAGGCGGGGGACTACCTCAACTCAGGAGGTCCTACGAGCAGTACGTC. Amino acids: CASSQEGGGLPQLRRSYEQYV.

The chain is built from TRBV5-1 and TRBJ1-4; a possible D gene is TRBD1 (5 bases). CDR3 length: 16 residues. The germline V gene has CDR1 SGHRS and CDR2 YFSETQ. The ends were cut back, 0 bases at V and 0 bases at J, with 9 bases in the middle. The CDR3 DNA sequence: TGCGCCAGCAGCTTGGGGCAGGGAGCAACTAATGAAAAACTGTTTTTT. Its translation is CASSLGQGATNEKLFF. Looking up the rest from reference TRBV5-1 and TRBJ1-4 gives the full variable domain: KAGVTQTPRYLIKTRGQQVTLSCSPISGHRSVSWYQQTPGQGLQFLFEYFSETQRNKGNFPGRFSGRQFSNSRSEMNVSTLELGDSALYLCASSLGQGATNEKLFFGSGTQLSVL.

V and J are TRBV5-1 and TRBJ1-1; 9 nucleotides line up with TRBD1. The CDR3 sequence is 14 residues long. After removal of 5 bases from V and 6 bases from J, the junction contained 8 bases not matched to a gene. Germline V gene lookup returns CDR1 SGHRS and CDR2 YFSETQ. The DNA of the CDR3 is TGCGCCAGCAGTCCCGGGACAGGGTTTTCTGAAGCTTTCTTT. This encodes CASSPGTGFSEAFF.